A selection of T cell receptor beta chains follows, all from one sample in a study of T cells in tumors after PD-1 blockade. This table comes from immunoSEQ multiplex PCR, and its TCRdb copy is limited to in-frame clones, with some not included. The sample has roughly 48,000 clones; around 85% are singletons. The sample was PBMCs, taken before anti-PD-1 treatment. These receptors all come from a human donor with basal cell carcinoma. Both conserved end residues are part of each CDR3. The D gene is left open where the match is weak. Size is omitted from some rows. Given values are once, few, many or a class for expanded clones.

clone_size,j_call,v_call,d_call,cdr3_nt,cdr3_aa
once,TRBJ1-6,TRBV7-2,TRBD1,TGTGCCAGCAGCCCGGACAGGGTTGATAATTCACCCCTCCACTTT,CASSPDRVDNSPLHF
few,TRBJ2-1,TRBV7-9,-,TGTGCCAGCAGCTCACAGGGCAATGAGCAGTTCTTC,CASSSQGNEQFF
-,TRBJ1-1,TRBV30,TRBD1,TGTGCCTGGAGTCCCCGGGACAGGGGTTACACTGAAGCTTTCTTT,CAWSPRDRGYTEAFF
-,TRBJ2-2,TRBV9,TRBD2,TGTGCCAGCAGCGTAGATGGCGGGGGGCGGGTCACCGGGGAGCTGTTTTTT,CASSVDGGGRVTGELFF
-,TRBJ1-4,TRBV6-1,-,TGTGCCAGCAGTGAAGGCGGGGGACGGAATGAAAAACTGTTTTTT,CASSEGGGRNEKLFF
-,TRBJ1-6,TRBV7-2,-,TGTGCCAGCAGCTTGGGAGGTCCCCGGAGCAATAATTCACCCCTCCACTTT,CASSLGGPRSNNSPLHF
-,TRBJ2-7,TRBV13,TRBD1,TGTGCCAGCAGCTTATCGGAGACAGGGAGATACGAGCAGTACTTC,CASSLSETGRYEQYF
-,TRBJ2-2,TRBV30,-,TGTGCCTGGAGTGTATCCCGCAACACCGGGGAGCTGTTTTTT,CAWSVSRNTGELFF
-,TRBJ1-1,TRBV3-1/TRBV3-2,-,TGTGCCAGCAGCTCCCGGGGGCTGGCTGAAGCTTTCTTT,CASSSRGLAEAFF
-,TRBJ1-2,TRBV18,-,TGTGCCAGCTCACCCGCCGGGATATACTATGGCTACACCTTC,CASSPAGIYYGYTF
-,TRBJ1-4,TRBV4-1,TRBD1,TGCGCCAGCAGCCAAGATGGACAGGTCAATGAAAAACTGTTTTTT,CASSQDGQVNEKLFF
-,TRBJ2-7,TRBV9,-,TGTGCCAGCAGCATTACGGGCGGGTCCTACGAGCAGTACTTC,CASSITGGSYEQYF
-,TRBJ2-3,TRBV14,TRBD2,TGTGCCAGCAGCCTTGGACTAGCGGGCCGCACAGATACGCAGTATTTT,CASSLGLAGRTDTQYF
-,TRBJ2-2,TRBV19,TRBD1,TGTGCCAGTAGTATTAGACAGGGCACCGGGGAGCTGTTTTTT,CASSIRQGTGELFF
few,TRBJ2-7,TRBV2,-,TGTGCCAGCAGTGCCAGCGAACCCTACGAGCAGTACTTC,CASSASEPYEQYF
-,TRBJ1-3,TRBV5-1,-,TGCGCCAGCAAGAACGACGGAAACTCTGGAAACACCATATATTTT,CASKNDGNSGNTIYF
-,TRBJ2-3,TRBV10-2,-,TGCGCCAGCAGAGGACAGACCGCAGATACGCAGTATTTT,CASRGQTADTQYF
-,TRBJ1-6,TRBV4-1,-,TGCGCCAGCAGCCAATCAGGGCTGAATTCACCCCTCCACTTT,CASSQSGLNSPLHF
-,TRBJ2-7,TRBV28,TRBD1,TGTGCCAGCAGTAATCCCCGACAGGGGGCCTCCTACGAGCAGTACTTC,CASSNPRQGASYEQYF
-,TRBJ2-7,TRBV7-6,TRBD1,TGTGCCAGCAGCCAACCTGACAGGGGGATTTACTTC,CASSQPDRGIYF
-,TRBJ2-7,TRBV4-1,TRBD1,TGCGCCAGCAGTCAAACCGGGACAGGGGACGAGCAGTACTTC,CASSQTGTGDEQYF
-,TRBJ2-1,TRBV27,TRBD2,TGTGCCAGCAGTTTCACCGGCGGGGGCTACAATGAGCAGTTCTTC,CASSFTGGGYNEQFF
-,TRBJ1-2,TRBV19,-,TGTGCCAGTAGTAAGGGGGACGGCTATGGCTACACCTTC,CASSKGDGYGYTF
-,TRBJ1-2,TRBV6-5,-,TGTGCCAGCAGCTCGGGGGGCGGACGAGGCTACACCTTC,CASSSGGGRGYTF
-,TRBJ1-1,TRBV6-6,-,TGTGCCAGCAGTTACCTAACAGGGAACACTGAAGCTTTCTTT,CASSYLTGNTEAFF
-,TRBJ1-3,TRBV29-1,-,TGCAGCGTTGCCTCGGTGATTTCTGGAAACACCATATATTTT,CSVASVISGNTIYF
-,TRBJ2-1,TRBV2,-,TGTGCCAGCACTCAAACGGGGCAGAGCTCCTACAATGAGCAGTTCTTC,CASTQTGQSSYNEQFF
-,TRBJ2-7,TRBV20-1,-,TGCAGTGCCCACAGGGTAGGTGAGCAGTACTTC,CSAHRVGEQYF
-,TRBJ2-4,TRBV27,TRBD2,TGTGCCAGCAGACTAGCGGGGGGAGCCAAAAACATTCAGTACTTC,CASRLAGGAKNIQYF
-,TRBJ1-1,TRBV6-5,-,TGTGCCAGCAGGGGACATCGGAACACTGAAGCTTTCTTT,CASRGHRNTEAFF
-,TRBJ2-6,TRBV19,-,TGTGCCAGTAGTAAGTTCTCCGGTGACTCTGGGGCCAACGTCCTGACTTTC,CASSKFSGDSGANVLTF
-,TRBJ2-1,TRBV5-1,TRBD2,TGCGCCAGCAGCTTGGTGAGCGGGGTTGGCTCCAATGAGCAGTTCTTC,CASSLVSGVGSNEQFF
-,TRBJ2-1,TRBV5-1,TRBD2,TGCGCCAGCAGCTCGCTAAGCGGGGGGTTTCCCTCCTACAATGAGCAGTTCTTC,CASSSLSGGFPSYNEQFF
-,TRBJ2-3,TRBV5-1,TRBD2,TGCGCCAGCAGCTCGACTAGCGGGGTCACAGATACGCAGTATTTT,CASSSTSGVTDTQYF
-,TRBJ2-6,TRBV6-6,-,TGTGCCAGCAGTGCGGACACCTTCTCTGGGGCCAACGTCCTGACTTTC,CASSADTFSGANVLTF
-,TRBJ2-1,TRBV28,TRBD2,TGTGCCAGCAGCTGGTTCTGGGCCAGCGGGGGGTACAATGAGCAGTTCTTC,CASSWFWASGGYNEQFF
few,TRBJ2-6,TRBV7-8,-,TGTGCCAGCAGCACCTCAGGTTACTCTGGGGCCAACGTCCTGACTTTC,CASSTSGYSGANVLTF
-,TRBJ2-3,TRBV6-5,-,TGTGCCAGCAGTTACGGACGCGGGGATACGCAGTATTTT,CASSYGRGDTQYF
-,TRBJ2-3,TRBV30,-,TGTGCCTGGAGTGTGAACCTCAGGGGAGATACGCAGTATTTT,CAWSVNLRGDTQYF
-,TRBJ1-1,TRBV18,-,TGTGCCAGCTCACCACCGGACGGGGCAAGCACTGAAGCTTTCTTT,CASSPPDGASTEAFF
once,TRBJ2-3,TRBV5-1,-,TGCGCCAGCAGCCTAGCCGGTTCAGATACGCAGTATTTT,CASSLAGSDTQYF
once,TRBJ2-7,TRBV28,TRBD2,TGTGCCAGCAGGGGTAGCGGGGGGTCATACGAGCAGTACTTC,CASRGSGGSYEQYF
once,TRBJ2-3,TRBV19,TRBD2,TGTGCCAGTAGTCAGGAACTAGCGAAGTGGGCAGATACGCAGTATTTT,CASSQELAKWADTQYF
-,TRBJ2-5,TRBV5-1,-,TGCGCCAGCAGCTCAGGGGGGGGCAAAGAGACCCAGTACTTC,CASSSGGGKETQYF
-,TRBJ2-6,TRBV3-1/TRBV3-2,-,TGTGCCAGCAGCCTAGGGACACTTGGGGCCAACGTCCTGACTTTC,CASSLGTLGANVLTF
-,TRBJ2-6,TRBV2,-,TGTGCCAGCAGTATCAGAGATGGGGCCAACGTCCTGACTTTC,CASSIRDGANVLTF
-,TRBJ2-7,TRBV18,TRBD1,TGTGCCAGCTCACCAGAGGGGGCGCCTATCTACGAGCAGTACTTC,CASSPEGAPIYEQYF
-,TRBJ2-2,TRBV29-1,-,TGCAGCGTGGGGGGACGGGCCTCGAACACCGGGGAGCTGTTTTTT,CSVGGRASNTGELFF
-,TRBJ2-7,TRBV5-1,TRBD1,TGCGCCAGCAGCTTGACAGGGGCCCACTACGAGCAGTACTTC,CASSLTGAHYEQYF